This passage covers 19 T cell receptor beta chains from one sample sequenced in a study of blood T cell repertoires in COVID-19. Profiled with immunoSEQ multiplex PCR; TCRdb holds only in-frame clones, not every one. This repertoire shows some 300,000 clones, about 89% found once; its top ten account for 1.7%. The sequenced sample was PBMCs or T cells enriched from blood (not recorded which). The origin of the receptors is a woman in her thirties or forties who had recovered from COVID-19.

The chain uses TRBV9 and TRBJ1-2; no clear D gene. The CDR3 consists of 12 residues. Germline CDR1 is SGDLS and CDR2 is YYNGEE. V lost 4 bases and J lost 7, with 11 bases in between. The CDR3 loop is CASSPIYGGYTF. Here the CDR3 DNA reads TGTGCCAGCAGCCCGATTTACGGTGGCTACACCTTC.

The rearrangement uses TRBV12-3 or TRBV12-4 and TRBJ2-1, with D possibly being TRBD2 (6 bases). The CDR3 length is 12 residues. The V end was cut by 6 bases, the J end by 11 bases, with 14 bases between. CDR3 nucleotide sequence: TGTGCCAGCAGCATTGGGACTCGCCAGCAGTTCTTC. Residues: CASSIGTRQQFF.

Details on this clone: An end of the junction differs from the germline gene, which may be a read error. The chain is built from TRBV3-1 (or the pseudogene TRBV3-2) and TRBJ2-3; TRBD1 agrees at 10 bases. Per germline, CDR1 LGHDT and CDR2 YNNKEL (reference sequence). This CDR3 is 16 amino acids long. This chain's CDR3 is CASSQGGTGVTDTQYF. The CDR3 region has the DNA TGTGCCAGCAGTCAAGGGGGGACAGGGGTCACAGATACGCAGTATTTT.

This rearrangement joins TRBV6-2 or TRBV6-3 to TRBJ1-5; 9 bases are a match to TRBD1. Germline V gene sequence: CDR1 MNHEY, CDR2 SVGEGT. With V trimmed by 4 bases and J by 4 bases, 11 bases remained unmatched. The CDR3 runs 17 residues. CDR3 DNA sequence: TGTGCCAGCAGTTCATCCTCCGGGACAGGGACGAATCAGCCCCAGCATTTT. Amino acids: CASSSSSGTGTNQPQHF.

The gene calls are TRBV6-5 and TRBJ1-1; 7 bases map to TRBD1. The CDR3 covers 15 residues. V lost 4 bases, J lost 4 bases, and 9 bases stayed unmatched. Germline-derived CDR1 and CDR2 are MNHEY and SVGAGI. The CDR3 protein is CASSFHRGQFTEAFF. CDR3 bases: TGTGCCAGCAGTTTCCATCGGGGACAGTTCACTGAAGCTTTCTTT.

CDR3 sequence reads: CASSQVRGRTGELFF. CDR3 DNA: TGTGCCAGCAGCCAAGTCCGTGGCCGCACCGGGGAGCTGTTTTTT. J is TRBJ2-2 and V is TRBV3-1 (or the pseudogene TRBV3-2); no reliable D call. CDR1 is LGHDT, CDR2 YNNKEL, per germline (reference sequence). The V end was cut by 1 base, the J end by 4 bases, with 10 bases between. The CDR3 covers 15 residues.

Here the CDR3 DNA reads TGTGCCAGCAGTGAGAGTGGGGCCACTGAAGCTTTCTTT. Its translation: CASSESGATEAFF. This chain uses TRBV6-4 with TRBJ1-1, with D maybe TRBD1 (5 bases). Trimming pared 3 bases from V and 4 bases from J, leaving 9 bases between. The CDR3 length is 13 residues. CDR1 MRHNA and CDR2 SNTAGT come from the germline V gene.

The rearrangement uses TRBV2 and TRBJ2-7, with 8 bases that match TRBD2. Germline CDR1 SNHLY, CDR2 FYNNEI. J gave up 3 bases and V 6 bases, and 7 bases lay outside the gene matches. CDR3 length: 14 residues. The CDR3 DNA sequence: TGTGCCAGCAGGACCGGGACTAGAGGCTACGAGCAGTACTTC. Translating it yields CASRTGTRGYEQYF.

The chain is built from TRBV12-5 and TRBJ2-3; TRBD1 agrees at 8 bases. This CDR3 has 16 amino acids. With V trimmed by 6 bases and J by 5 bases, 13 bases remained unmatched. Germline V gene lookup returns CDR1 LGHNT and CDR2 FRNRAP. This CDR3 is CASGPPQGARGDTQYF. In DNA, the CDR3 is TGTGCTAGTGGACCTCCTCAGGGGGCCCGAGGAGATACGCAGTATTTT. Drawing the rest from reference TRBV12-5 and TRBJ2-3, the complete variable domain is DARVTQTPRHKVTEMGQEVTMRCQPILGHNTVFWYRQTMMQGLELLAYFRNRAPLDDSGMPKDRFSAEMPDATLATLKIQPSEPRDSAVYFCASGPPQGARGDTQYFGPGTRLTVL.

The chain carries TRBV2 and TRBJ1-6; 9 positions agree with TRBD1. Germline assignment: CDR1 SNHLY and CDR2 FYNNEI. This CDR3 is 15 amino acids long. J was trimmed by 8 bases and V by 6 bases; bases with no gene match: 8. The CDR3: CASSERQGEYSPLHF. The CDR3 DNA sequence: TGTGCCAGCAGCGAAAGACAGGGGGAATATTCACCCCTCCACTTT.

This clone was detected only once. The chain recombines TRBV6-1 with TRBJ1-6; perhaps TRBD1 as D (6 bases). Germline CDR1 and CDR2: MNHNS and SASEGT. Trimming took off 3 bases at V and 7 bases at J, with 7 bases between the two ends. This CDR3 is built from 13 residues. This CDR3 is CASSETGNSPLHF. The CDR3, as DNA: TGTGCCAGCAGTGAGACAGGAAATTCACCCCTCCACTTT.

This clone has just one count. V is TRBV4-3 and J is TRBJ2-1; maybe TRBD2 (5 bases). Trimming shortened V by 4 bases and J by 0 bases, and 16 bases separated the two germline ends. Looked up from germline, CDR1 is LGHNA and CDR2 is YSLEER. The CDR3 runs to 17 residues. The CDR3 spells CASSPFFSVSSYNEQFF. The CDR3 region has the DNA TGCGCCAGCAGCCCCTTCTTTAGCGTAAGCTCCTACAATGAGCAGTTCTTC.

Only one count was recorded for this clone. The CDR3 nucleotides read TGCGCCAGCAGTATTAGTGGGGGGTCCTACGAGCAGTACTTC. Translated, it gives CASSISGGSYEQYF. V and J are TRBV5-1 and TRBJ2-7, with D maybe TRBD2 (6 bases). Trimming stripped 5 bases from V and 1 base from J, with 13 bases between. Germline values: CDR1 SGHRS, CDR2 YFSETQ. This CDR3 has 14 residues.

This chain links TRBV7-9 with TRBJ2-2; D is perhaps TRBD1 (6 bases). This CDR3 is 15 amino acids long. Trimming stripped 1 base from V and 2 bases from J, with 8 bases between. Germline V CDR1 and CDR2: SEHNR, FQNEAQ (reference sequence). The CDR3 DNA is TGTGCCAGCAGCTTAGACAGGGCAAACACCGGGGAGCTGTTTTTT. It translates to CASSLDRANTGELFF.

The chain has TRBV7-2 and TRBJ2-1; 10 bases align to TRBD2. Germline values: CDR1 SGHTA, CDR2 FQGNSA. The trim removed 1 base at V and 8 bases at J, leaving 11 bases unmatched. This CDR3 spans 17 amino acids. The CDR3 is CASSLVVRAGGTDEQFF. CDR3 coding DNA: TGTGCCAGCAGCTTAGTGGTTCGAGCGGGAGGGACCGATGAGCAGTTCTTC.

This chain joins TRBV12-5 and TRBJ1-2; 7 positions match TRBD1. The CDR3 has 17 amino acids. Unmatched junction bases numbered 8, after V lost 1 base and J lost 0 bases. The germline gives CDR1 LGHNT, CDR2 FRNRAP. Here the CDR3 reads CASGLGDRPASNYGYTF. The DNA for the CDR3 is TGTGCTAGTGGTTTGGGGGACAGACCGGCCTCTAACTATGGCTACACCTTC.

The chain employs TRBV29-1 and TRBJ2-3; weak D call: TRBD1 (5 bases). The CDR3 totals 13 residues. The germline CDR1 and CDR2 sequences are SQVTM and ANQGSEA. Trimming stripped 4 bases from V and 4 bases from J, with 12 bases between. CDR3 amino acids: CSVASRVADTQYF. CDR3 DNA sequence: TGCAGCGTTGCTTCCAGGGTTGCAGATACGCAGTATTTT.

This sequence joins TRBV11-2 and TRBJ1-6, with TRBD1 as a possible D gene (6 bases). V gave up 7 bases and J gave up 7 bases, with 20 bases separating them. The CDR3 covers 16 residues. Germline CDR1 SGHAT, CDR2 FQNNGV. CDR3 DNA: TGTGCCAGCACCACATTGACAGGCCAGAGCAATTCACCCCTCCACTTT. Protein product: CASTTLTGQSNSPLHF.

The chain links TRBV4-1 to TRBJ1-6, with a tentative D call TRBD1 (5 bases). Germline CDR1 reads MGHRA; CDR2 reads YSYEKL. V dropped 3 bases and J dropped 6 bases, with 12 bases sitting between them. CDR3 length: 15 residues. The CDR3 DNA reads as TGCGCCAGCAGCCATACTTGGGGCCTTAATTCACCCCTCCACTTT. This codes for CASSHTWGLNSPLHF.